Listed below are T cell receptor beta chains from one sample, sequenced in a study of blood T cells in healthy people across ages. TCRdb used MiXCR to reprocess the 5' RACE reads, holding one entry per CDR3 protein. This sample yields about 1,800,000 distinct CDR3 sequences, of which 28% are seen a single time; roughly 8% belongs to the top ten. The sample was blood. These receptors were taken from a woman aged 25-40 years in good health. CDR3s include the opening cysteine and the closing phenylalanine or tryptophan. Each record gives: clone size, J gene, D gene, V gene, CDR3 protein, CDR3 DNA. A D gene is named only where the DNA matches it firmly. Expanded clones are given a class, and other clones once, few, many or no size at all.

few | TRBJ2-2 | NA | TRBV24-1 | CATSDPRTITGELFF | TGTGCCACCAGTGATCCTAGGACTATCACCGGGGAGCTGTTTTTT
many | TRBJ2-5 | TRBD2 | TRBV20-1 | CSARRTSGEETQYF | TGCAGTGCTAGGAGGACTAGCGGGGAAGAGACCCAGTACTTC
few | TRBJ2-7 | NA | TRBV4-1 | CASSHSLGYEQYF | TGCGCCAGCAGTCACTCACTGGGCTACGAGCAGTACTTC
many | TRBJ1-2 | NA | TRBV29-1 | CSEVGHLVGYTF | TGCAGCGAAGTGGGTCATTTGGTTGGCTACACCTTC
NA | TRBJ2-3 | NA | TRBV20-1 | CSGGRNTDTQYF | TGCAGTGGAGGACGAAACACAGATACGCAGTATTTT
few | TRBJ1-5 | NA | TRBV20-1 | CSASNRAQPQHF | TGCAGTGCTAGCAACAGGGCTCAGCCCCAGCATTTT
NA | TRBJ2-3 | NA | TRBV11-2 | CASSLGLITDTQYF | TGTGCCAGCAGCTTGGGACTCATAACAGATACGCAGTATTTT
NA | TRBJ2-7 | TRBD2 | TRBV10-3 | CAISAVTSGSPPYEQYF | TGTGCCATCAGTGCAGTTACTAGCGGGAGTCCTCCCTACGAGCAGTACTTC
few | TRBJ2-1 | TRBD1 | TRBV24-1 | CATSEHGQGPNNEQFF | TGTGCCACCAGTGAACATGGACAGGGGCCGAACAATGAGCAGTTCTTC
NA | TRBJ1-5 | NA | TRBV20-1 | CSASSDLGVLDQPQHF | TGCAGTGCTTCCTCGGACTTGGGAGTATTAGATCAGCCCCAGCATTTT
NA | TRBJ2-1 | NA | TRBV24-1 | CATSDLSAEQFF | TGTGCCACCAGTGATTTGAGCGCTGAGCAGTTCTTC
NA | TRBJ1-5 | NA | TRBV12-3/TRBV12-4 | CASSSGQGQQPQHF | TGTGCCAGCAGTTCTGGGCAGGGACAACAGCCCCAGCATTTT
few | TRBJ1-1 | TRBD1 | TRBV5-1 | CASSLEQGATEAFF | TGCGCCAGCAGCTTGGAGCAGGGGGCGACTGAAGCTTTCTTT
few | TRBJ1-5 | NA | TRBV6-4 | CASSGIDQPQHF | TGTGCCAGCAGTGGAATCGATCAGCCCCAGCATTTT
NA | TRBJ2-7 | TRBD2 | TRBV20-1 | CSARDFSGSYEQYF | TGCAGTGCTAGAGATTTTAGCGGGAGTTACGAGCAGTACTTC
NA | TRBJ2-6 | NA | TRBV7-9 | CASSFEGPYSGANVLTF | TGTGCCAGCAGCTTTGAGGGACCGTACTCTGGGGCCAACGTCCTGACTTTC